The rows below give T cell receptor beta chains drawn from one sample of a study of T cell responses to AZD1222 COVID-19 vaccine. Profiling relied on immunoSEQ multiplex PCR, and the TCRdb table lists in-frame clones only, not all of them. The table includes around 130,000 clones, around 90% detected once. The sample consisted of peripheral blood, taken 28 days after the second AZD1222 dose. These receptor sequences come from an adult who received the AZD1222 COVID-19 vaccine. Each CDR3 is given with its conserved first and last residue. The order of the fields is CDR3 length, clone size, V gene, J gene, D gene, CDR3 protein, CDR3 DNA. The D gene is left open where the match is weak. Clone size is given for some rows only: seen once, a few or many times, or a class if the clone is expanded.

>13|NA|TRBV29-1|TRBJ2-7|NA
CSASGARSYEQYF
TGCAGCGCCTCGGGGGCCAGGTCCTACGAGCAGTACTTC
>15|NA|TRBV28|TRBJ2-3|NA
CASSRSGPSTDTQYF
TGTGCCAGCAGTCGGAGCGGCCCTAGCACAGATACGCAGTATTTT
>14|NA|TRBV30|TRBJ2-7|NA
CAWTQGGYGSEQYF
TGTGCCTGGACCCAAGGAGGGTACGGATCCGAGCAGTACTTC
>12|NA|TRBV5-6|TRBJ2-2|NA
CASSLGSGELFF
TGTGCCAGCAGCTTGGGGTCCGGGGAGCTGTTTTTT
>15|once|TRBV7-7|TRBJ2-5|NA
CASSLRWDHQEAQYF
TGTGCTAGCAGCTTAAGGTGGGACCACCAAGAGGCCCAGTACTTC
>17|NA|TRBV7-6|TRBJ2-7|NA
CASSSNRWMNTYGEQYF
TGTGCCAGCAGCTCCAACCGATGGATGAACACTTATGGCGAGCAGTACTTC
>14|NA|TRBV2|TRBJ1-6|TRBD1
CASSGTGDNSPLHF
TGTGCCAGCAGTGGGACAGGGGATAATTCACCCCTCCACTTT
>19|NA|TRBV11-1|TRBJ2-2|NA
CASSLALWGAPANTGELFF
TGTGCCAGCAGCTTAGCTTTGTGGGGGGCGCCGGCGAACACCGGGGAGCTGTTTTTT
>13|NA|TRBV5-1|TRBJ2-2|NA
CASSLIGTGELFF
TGCGCCAGCAGCTTGATTGGGACCGGGGAGCTGTTTTTT
>12|NA|TRBV30|TRBJ2-3|TRBD2
CAWSVLGGAQYF
TGTGCCTGGAGTGTACTTGGGGGGGCGCAGTATTTT
>15|NA|TRBV6-2/TRBV6-3|TRBJ1-6|NA
CASSYRSRTGAPLHF
TGTGCCAGCAGTTACCGGTCCCGAACGGGGGCACCCCTCCACTTT
>14|NA|TRBV6-5|TRBJ2-7|NA
CASISGGTRSEQYF
TGTGCCAGCATTTCAGGGGGGACGAGGAGTGAGCAGTACTTC
>16|NA|TRBV27|TRBJ2-3|TRBD2
CASRLTSGSSTDTQYF
TGTGCCAGCAGACTGACTAGCGGGAGTTCGACAGATACGCAGTATTTT
>11|NA|TRBV28|TRBJ2-5|NA
CASRTSETQYF
TGTGCCAGCAGGACCTCAGAGACCCAGTACTTC
>13|NA|TRBV28|TRBJ1-2|NA
CASSFQVQESYTF
TGTGCCAGCAGTTTTCAGGTGCAGGAAAGCTACACCTTC
>11|NA|TRBV3-1/TRBV3-2|TRBJ1-1|TRBD1
CASGQGAQAFF
TGTGCCAGTGGACAGGGGGCTCAAGCTTTCTTT
>15|once|TRBV27|TRBJ2-7|NA
CASILHRGGGDEQYF
TGTGCCAGCATCCTCCACAGGGGAGGGGGTGACGAGCAGTACTTC
>15|NA|TRBV4-1|TRBJ1-1|TRBD1
CASSQGDRDGAEAFF
TGCGCCAGCAGCCAAGGGGACAGGGACGGAGCTGAAGCTTTCTTT
>15|NA|TRBV5-6|TRBJ1-5|TRBD1
CASSLKDRGYQPQHF
TGTGCCAGCAGCTTAAAAGACAGGGGATATCAGCCCCAGCATTTT
>15|NA|TRBV4-2|TRBJ1-5|NA
CASSQDHRQNQPQHF
TGTGCCAGCAGCCAAGATCACAGGCAGAATCAGCCCCAGCATTTT
>15|NA|TRBV10-3|TRBJ2-7|NA
CAITTGTEDLCEQYF
TGTGCCATCACAACAGGGACTGAAGACCTTTGCGAGCAGTACTTC
>14|NA|TRBV2|TRBJ2-7|TRBD1
CASYWDRVSYEQYF
TGTGCCAGTTACTGGGACAGGGTTTCCTACGAGCAGTACTTC
>15|NA|TRBV24-1|TRBJ1-4|NA
CATSDLVGGGEKLFF
TGTGCCACCAGTGATTTGGTAGGGGGAGGTGAAAAACTGTTTTTT
>14|NA|TRBV18|TRBJ2-7|NA
CASSPGGRGYEQYF
TGTGCCAGCTCACCAGGAGGGAGGGGGTACGAGCAGTACTTC
>13|NA|TRBV9|TRBJ1-2|NA
CASSLGGGSGYTF
TGTGCCAGCAGCCTAGGGGGGGGCTCTGGCTACACCTTC
>12|NA|TRBV19|TRBJ1-5|NA
CASKTKDQPQHF
TGTGCCAGTAAGACCAAAGATCAGCCCCAGCATTTT
>15|NA|TRBV28|TRBJ1-2|TRBD1
CASSFSTGTGYGYTF
TGTGCCAGCAGTTTCTCCACCGGGACAGGTTATGGCTACACCTTC
>13|NA|TRBV19|TRBJ2-2|NA
CASSIQGSGELFF
TGTGCCAGTAGTATTCAGGGGAGCGGGGAGCTGTTTTTT
>12|NA|TRBV7-9|TRBJ2-7|NA
CASSSLTYEQYF
TGTGCCAGCAGCTCATTGACCTACGAGCAGTACTTC
>12|NA|TRBV29-1|TRBJ1-1|NA
CSGNKQGAEAFF
TGCAGCGGGAATAAACAGGGTGCTGAAGCTTTCTTT
>12|NA|TRBV29-1|TRBJ2-2|NA
CSVDVFSGELFF
TGCAGCGTGGACGTATTTTCCGGGGAGCTGTTTTTT
>15|NA|TRBV10-3|TRBJ2-1|TRBD2
CAISDLAGGYNEQFF
TGTGCCATCAGTGACTTGGCGGGAGGGTACAATGAGCAGTTCTTC
>15|NA|TRBV19|TRBJ2-2|TRBD2
CASRPLADFTGELFF
TGTGCCAGTAGACCGCTAGCGGACTTCACCGGGGAGCTGTTTTTT
>14|NA|TRBV6-4|TRBJ2-3|NA
CASSDGGETDTQYF
TGTGCCAGCAGTGACGGAGGGGAGACAGATACGCAGTATTTT
>15|NA|TRBV7-8|TRBJ2-1|TRBD2
CASTRTVAGNNEQFF
TGTGCCAGCACGCGGACCGTAGCGGGAAACAATGAGCAGTTCTTC
>15|NA|TRBV29-1|TRBJ2-3|NA
CSTLPRRGGTDTQYF
TGCAGCACCCTCCCCAGACGGGGAGGCACAGATACGCAGTATTTT
>16|few|TRBV5-1|TRBJ1-2|NA
CASSPVPTGDTYGYTF
TGCGCCAGCAGCCCTGTACCGACAGGTGATACCTATGGCTACACCTTC
>15|once|TRBV28|TRBJ2-7|TRBD2
CASSPGRLAGGVGYF
TGTGCCAGCAGTCCGGGGAGGCTAGCGGGGGGTGTGGGGTACTTC
>14|NA|TRBV28|TRBJ1-2|NA
CASMGLPRLYGYTF
TGTGCCAGCATGGGACTTCCGAGGCTCTATGGCTACACCTTC
>15|NA|TRBV19|TRBJ2-7|TRBD2
CASSIFAGETYEQYF
TGTGCCAGTAGTATCTTTGCGGGAGAAACCTACGAGCAGTACTTC
>13|few|TRBV2|TRBJ1-4|NA
CASSGLRVEKLFF
TGTGCCAGCAGTGGGCTGCGGGTCGAAAAACTGTTTTTT
>14|NA|TRBV6-5|TRBJ1-1|NA
CASSPQRGRDEAFF
TGTGCCAGCAGCCCACAGCGGGGGCGAGATGAAGCTTTCTTT
>17|once|TRBV4-3|TRBJ2-2|TRBD2
CASSQDSFGGATGELFF
TGCGCCAGCAGCCAAGATTCATTCGGGGGGGCCACCGGGGAGCTGTTTTTT
>17|NA|TRBV9|TRBJ1-2|NA
CASSVSVSPKANYGYTF
TGTGCCAGCAGCGTATCGGTCTCCCCGAAGGCTAACTATGGCTACACCTTC
>16|NA|TRBV5-1|TRBJ1-3|TRBD1
CASSSGTGYSGNTIYF
TGCGCCAGCAGCTCAGGGACAGGTTACTCTGGAAACACCATATATTTT
>11|NA|TRBV18|TRBJ1-6|NA
CASHNNSPLHF
TGTGCCAGCCACAATAATTCACCCCTCCACTTT
>12|once|TRBV2|TRBJ2-5|NA
CASRQNRETQYF
TGTGCCAGCAGGCAGAATAGAGAGACCCAGTACTTC
>19|NA|TRBV4-1|TRBJ2-3|TRBD2
CASSQEFSGSNRKGDTQYF
TGCGCCAGCAGCCAAGAGTTTAGCGGGAGTAACCGGAAAGGAGATACGCAGTATTTT
>13|NA|TRBV14|TRBJ1-1|NA
CASRHASGTEAFF
TGTGCCAGCAGACACGCCTCTGGGACTGAAGCTTTCTTT
>13|NA|TRBV5-1|TRBJ2-7|NA
CASSLEAPYEQYF
TGCGCCAGCAGCTTGGAGGCCCCCTACGAGCAGTACTTC